This T cell receptor (beta chain) is from a study of blood T cell repertoires in COVID-19. Study summary: PBMCs, B-cell-depleted T cells, or T cells were the source of the cDNA or gDNA that made up the material.

The germline V gene has CDR1 LGHDT and CDR2 YNNKEL (reference sequence). CDR3 length: 13 residues. V was pared by 5 bases and J by 2 bases, with 6 bases between. TCRdb's copy holds only in-frame clones and misses some; the assay was immunoSEQ multiplex PCR. The repertoire has 130,000 to 150,000 clones, 88% of them found once; the top ten carry over 2%. This chain joins TRBV3-1 (or the pseudogene TRBV3-2) and TRBJ2-2; D is uncertain. The origin of this receptor is a human donor in a cohort sampled during active COVID-19. The sequencing input was peripheral blood. CDR3 region: CASSYINTGELFF. The CDR3 DNA sequence: TGTGCCAGCAGCTACATAAACACCGGGGAGCTGTTTTTT.